A selection of T cell receptor beta chains follows, all from one sample in a study of response to subunit inactivated influenza vaccine. One entry per CDR3 protein, called by TCRdb with MiXCR from the RT-PCR reads. Among 750,000 to 850,000 distinct CDR3 sequences listed, approximately 17% were seen once. Sequenced material: PBMCs from blood, taken around 5 days after vaccination. The source of these receptors is a man aged 45 to 65 who received an inactivated influenza vaccine. The CDR3 runs from the conserved cysteine through the conserved F or W. The D gene is left open where the match is weak. Clone size is not always given. Where it is, it says once, few, many or a class for expanded clones.

-	TRBD2	TRBV20-1	TRBJ2-7	CGAGSSGSAPGRREQYF	TGCGGTGCTGGAAGTAGCGGGAGCGCCCCCGGTCGAAGGGAGCAGTACTTC
few	-	TRBV10-3	TRBJ2-5	CAISDRGGETQYF	TGTGCCATCAGTGACAGGGGAGGAGAGACCCAGTACTTC
many	-	TRBV29-1	TRBJ2-1	CSVDPGHSYNEQFF	TGCAGCGTTGATCCCGGCCATTCCTACAATGAGCAGTTCTTC
-	-	TRBV24-1	TRBJ2-1	CASGRGGDYEQFF	TGTGCCAGCGGGAGAGGGGGGGATTATGAGCAGTTCTTC
-	TRBD1	TRBV10-3	TRBJ1-5	CATGTAIYQPQHF	TGTGCCACCGGGACAGCGATTTATCAGCCCCAGCATTTT
many	-	TRBV24-1	TRBJ2-1	CATSAPGSYNEQFF	TGTGCCACCAGTGCGCCAGGCTCCTACAATGAGCAGTTCTTC
-	TRBD2	TRBV5-6	TRBJ2-3	CASSPTSGGPRDTQYF	TGTGCCAGCAGTCCGACTAGCGGGGGCCCCCGGGATACGCAGTATTTT
few	-	TRBV4-1	TRBJ1-6	CASSHIYRARNSPLHF	TGCGCCAGCAGCCACATCTACAGGGCGCGCAATTCACCCCTCCACTTT
few	-	TRBV25-1	TRBJ1-2	CASSESGSGYGYTF	TGTGCCAGCAGTGAATCTGGCAGTGGCTATGGCTACACCTTC
few	-	TRBV28	TRBJ2-1	CASSDMFAGTYNEQFF	TGTGCCAGCAGCGATATGTTCGCGGGCACCTACAATGAGCAGTTCTTC
many	-	TRBV24-1	TRBJ1-5	CATGYGGTPFQPQHF	TGTGCCACCGGATATGGCGGGACCCCCTTCCAGCCCCAGCATTTT
few	-	TRBV6-4	TRBJ1-2	CASSDSGLNYGYTF	TGTGCCAGCAGTGACTCGGGGCTAAACTATGGCTACACCTTC
many	-	TRBV12-3/TRBV12-4	TRBJ1-1	CASSRGLNTEAFF	TGTGCCAGCAGCCGGGGCCTGAACACTGAAGCTTTCTTT
few	-	TRBV29-1	TRBJ1-2	CSGEGGDYGYTF	TGCAGCGGTGAAGGGGGGGACTATGGCTACACCTTC
-	-	TRBV5-1	TRBJ1-5	CASSPDQGLNQPQHF	TGCGCCAGCAGCCCCGATCAGGGCCTCAATCAGCCCCAGCATTTT
many	-	TRBV7-2	TRBJ2-5	CASTQGIQETQYF	TGTGCCAGCACCCAGGGGATCCAAGAGACCCAGTACTTC
-	TRBD2	TRBV29-1	TRBJ2-1	CSGRVAGYNEQFF	TGCAGCGGGCGGGTAGCGGGGTACAATGAGCAGTTCTTC
-	-	TRBV20-1	TRBJ1-1	CSARWSKTEAFF	TGCAGTGCTAGATGGTCGAAGACTGAAGCTTTCTTT
few	TRBD1	TRBV7-9	TRBJ2-7	CASSSNEGQVHYEQYF	TGTGCCAGCAGCTCGAATGAGGGACAGGTCCACTACGAGCAGTACTTC
-	-	TRBV30	TRBJ1-6	CAWNSGGNSPLHF	TGTGCCTGGAACTCGGGCGGGAATTCACCCCTCCACTTT
-	TRBD1	TRBV5-5	TRBJ1-4	CASSPSGTGWLGEKLFF	TGTGCCAGCAGCCCCTCCGGGACAGGATGGTTGGGTGAAAAACTGTTTTTT
-	-	TRBV5-1	TRBJ2-7	CASSLDVETHEQYF	TGCGCCAGCAGCTTGGATGTCGAAACCCACGAGCAGTACTTC
-	TRBD2	TRBV7-8	TRBJ2-2	CASSLTGGVNTGELFF	TGTGCCAGCAGCTTAACGGGGGGGGTGAACACCGGGGAGCTGTTTTTT
few	TRBD2	TRBV20-1	TRBJ2-1	CSASLRVAGPQQNEQFF	TGCAGTGCTAGTTTACGGGTAGCGGGACCCCAACAGAATGAGCAGTTCTTC
-	-	TRBV5-1	TRBJ2-5	CASSPAQGKETQYF	TGCGCCAGCAGCCCCGCGCAGGGCAAAGAGACCCAGTACTTC
-	-	TRBV3-1	TRBJ2-7	CASSQPLGEQYF	TGTGCCAGCAGCCAACCCCTGGGCGAGCAGTACTTC
-	-	TRBV28	TRBJ2-5	CASSPRPDRETQYF	TGTGCCAGCAGTCCCCGGCCGGACAGAGAGACCCAGTACTTC
-	-	TRBV14	TRBJ2-5	CASSQLPGLQYF	TGTGCCAGCAGCCAACTGCCGGGACTTCAGTACTTC
few	TRBD2	TRBV20-1	TRBJ2-5	CSVASTSGRAGETQYF	TGCAGTGTCGCCTCGACTAGCGGGAGGGCCGGAGAGACCCAGTACTTC
-	-	TRBV4-2	TRBJ1-5	CASSQDGTVNQPQHF	TGTGCCAGCAGCCAAGACGGCACAGTCAATCAGCCCCAGCATTTT